The 26 T cell receptor beta chains in this list originate from one sample, sequenced in a study of blood T cell repertoires in COVID-19. Assay: immunoSEQ multiplex PCR; the TCRdb copy retains only in-frame clones and omits some. Of approximately 30,000 clones in the sample, roughly 87% are singletons; the top ten hold approximately 16%. Source material: peripheral blood. The origin of the receptors is a human donor in a cohort sampled during active COVID-19.

The genes are TRBV9 and TRBJ2-7; a possible D gene is TRBD1 (6 bases). The germline gives CDR1 SGDLS, CDR2 YYNGEE. CDR3 length: 15 amino acids. The germline V and J ends were trimmed by 4 bases and 3 bases, with 17 bases remaining between them. CDR3 bases: TGTGCCAGCAGCACGACCCAGTGGACAGACTACGAGCAGTACTTC. This encodes CASSTTQWTDYEQYF.

This clone was detected a few times. The V and J genes are TRBV9 and TRBJ1-2; 10 nucleotides match TRBD1. The CDR3 sequence is 14 residues long. Germline V lookup: CDR1 SGDLS, CDR2 YYNGEE. J gave up 8 bases and V 3 bases, and 7 bases lay outside the gene matches. CDR3 residues: CASSEGTGVWGYTF. In DNA, the CDR3 is TGTGCCAGCAGCGAGGGGACAGGGGTTTGGGGCTACACCTTC.

The rearrangement uses TRBV6-5 and TRBJ1-5; 9 nucleotides line up with TRBD1. V was clipped by 6 bases and J by 7 bases; unmatched bases: 10. Germline V gene lookup returns CDR1 MNHEY and CDR2 SVGAGI. The CDR3 runs to 15 residues. The DNA of the CDR3 is TGTGCCAGCAGCGCCGGGACAGGGACGGGGCAGCCCCAGCATTTT. Its translation: CASSAGTGTGQPQHF.

V and J are TRBV5-1 and TRBJ1-2, with 7 bases identical to TRBD1. This CDR3 region has 16 residues. Per the germline V gene, CDR1 is SGHRS and CDR2 is YFSETQ. The ends lost 4 bases at V and 2 bases at J; junction bases unmatched: 11. The CDR3 DNA reads as TGCGCCAGCAGCAGCACCCCCGCGACAGGGAACTATGGCTACACCTTC. It specifies CASSSTPATGNYGYTF.

This clone was seen a handful of times. This chain connects TRBV5-1 to TRBJ2-7; no clear D. Germline CDR1 and CDR2: SGHRS and YFSETQ. The CDR3 consists of 11 residues. Trimming stripped 6 bases from V and 4 bases from J, with 8 bases between. Written as DNA, the CDR3 is TGCGCCAGCACGACAAAGTACGAGCAGTACTTC. Its protein product is CASTTKYEQYF.

The rearrangement links TRBV5-4 to TRBJ2-5; 9 nucleotides match TRBD1. The germline gives CDR1 SGHNT, CDR2 YYREEE (reference sequence). V gave up 3 bases and J gave up 4 bases; unmatched junction bases: 7. The CDR3 consists of 15 residues. This CDR3 reads CASSSTQGARETQYF. The CDR3 bases are TGTGCCAGCAGCTCGACACAGGGGGCTCGAGAGACCCAGTACTTC.

The rearrangement links TRBV3-1 (or the pseudogene TRBV3-2) to TRBJ2-2; 10 bases agree with TRBD2. V lost 1 base to trimming and J lost 6 bases; unmatched junction nucleotides: 2. The CDR3 has 15 amino acids. Per germline, CDR1 LGHDT and CDR2 YNNKEL (reference sequence). The CDR3 here is CASSQGLAGAGELFF. CDR3 nucleotides: TGTGCCAGCAGCCAAGGCCTAGCGGGAGCCGGGGAGCTGTTTTTT.

The V call is TRBV5-1, the J call TRBJ1-2; 11 nucleotides match TRBD1. This CDR3 has 16 amino acids. Trimming removed 3 bases from V and 3 bases from J; junction bases left unmatched: 7. Germline V gives CDR1 SGHRS, CDR2 YFSETQ. CDR3 coding DNA: TGCGCCAGCAGCTCGGGACAGGGGGTGTCTTACTATGGCTACACCTTC. Protein product: CASSSGQGVSYYGYTF.

The rearrangement joins TRBV10-3 to TRBJ1-1; D might be TRBD1 (5 bases). From germline, CDR1 is ENHRY and CDR2 SYGVKD. Deletions cut 6 bases from V and 4 bases from J, with 12 bases between. This CDR3 region has 13 residues. CDR3 nucleotide sequence: TGTGCCATCAGAGGGGAAACGGGCACTGAAGCTTTCTTT. It is translated as CAIRGETGTEAFF.

The chain employs TRBV2 and TRBJ2-3; possibly TRBD2 for D (5 bases). Deletions cut 8 bases from V and 2 bases from J, with 11 bases between. The length of the CDR3 is 13 residues. Germline values: CDR1 SNHLY, CDR2 FYNNEI. Here the CDR3 DNA reads TGTGCCAGCGAAGCGGAATACACAGATACGCAGTATTTT. As protein: CASEAEYTDTQYF.

The V call is TRBV7-2, the J call TRBJ2-1; a possible D gene is TRBD2 (5 bases). The CDR3 has 15 residues. With 1 base removed from V and 4 bases from J, the gap between germline ends came to 11 bases. The germline V gene encodes CDR1 SGHTA and CDR2 FQGNSA. The CDR3 here is CASSLVGGQYNEQFF. The CDR3 nucleotides read TGTGCCAGCAGCTTAGTCGGAGGCCAGTACAATGAGCAGTTCTTC.

This clone has a handful of counts. The rearrangement uses TRBV11-2 and TRBJ1-1; no clear D. The CDR3 spans 14 residues. V lost 0 bases, J lost 5 bases, and 10 bases lay in between. Germline CDR1 and CDR2: SGHAT and FQNNGV. The CDR3 DNA sequence: TGTGCCAGCAGCTTAGACCCGGGAGGGACTGAAGCTTTCTTT. It codes for CASSLDPGGTEAFF.

This clone was seen only once. The chain employs TRBV4-3 and TRBJ2-7, with 9 positions matching TRBD1. Germline values: CDR1 LGHNA, CDR2 YSLEER. CDR3 length: 16 amino acids. Unmatched junction bases numbered 6, after V lost 2 bases and J lost 1 base. The CDR3 loop reads CASSQMPGQGSYEQYF. CDR3 sequence (DNA): TGCGCCAGCAGCCAAATGCCGGGACAGGGTTCCTACGAGCAGTACTTC.

The chain carries TRBV9 and TRBJ1-4, with 7 bases that match TRBD1. With V trimmed by 3 bases and J by 3 bases, 2 bases remained unmatched. The CDR3 sequence is 14 residues long. The germline gives CDR1 SGDLS, CDR2 YYNGEE. CDR3 sequence: CASSAGQPNEKLFF. CDR3 in DNA: TGTGCCAGCAGCGCGGGACAGCCTAATGAAAAACTGTTTTTT.

J is TRBJ2-7 and V is TRBV27, with a possible D match to TRBD1 (6 bases). The length of the CDR3 is 14 residues. Deletions cut 5 bases from V and 0 bases from J, with 11 bases between. Germline CDR1 reads MNHEY; CDR2 reads SMNVEV (reference sequence). CDR3 in DNA: TGTGCCAGCAGTATCACAGGGAGCTCCTACGAGCAGTACTTC. It is translated as CASSITGSSYEQYF.

This chain links TRBV9 with TRBJ2-5, with 8 bases fitting TRBD1. Germline-derived CDR1 and CDR2 are SGDLS and YYNGEE. The trim removed 0 bases at V and 7 bases at J, leaving 5 bases unmatched. There are 14 residues in the CDR3. The CDR3 sequence: CASSVAQGEGTQYF. The CDR3 DNA reads as TGTGCCAGCAGCGTAGCACAGGGGGAAGGGACCCAGTACTTC.

The chain combines TRBV5-1 with TRBJ1-1; 7 bases match TRBD1. V lost 1 base to trimming and J lost 0 bases; unmatched junction nucleotides: 6. CDR1 is SGHRS, CDR2 YFSETQ, per germline. CDR3 length: 16 residues. CDR3 sequence reads: CASSLLSGGLNTEAFF. The CDR3 nucleotides read TGCGCCAGCAGCTTGTTGTCAGGGGGGTTGAACACTGAAGCTTTCTTT.

CDR3 region: CASTPFSGAGTDTQYF. CDR3 nucleotides: TGTGCCAGCACCCCCTTTAGCGGGGCCGGCACAGATACGCAGTATTTT. This chain joins TRBV7-2 and TRBJ2-3; TRBD2 agrees at 8 bases. J lost 1 base, V lost 7 bases, and 10 bases had no gene match. This CDR3 has 16 amino acids. Germline V gives CDR1 SGHTA, CDR2 FQGNSA.

This clone was seen a single time. The V gene is TRBV5-1, the J gene TRBJ2-1, with TRBD2 matching 10 bases. The CDR3 totals 15 residues. The ends lost 1 base at V and 10 bases at J; junction bases unmatched: 8. Germline V gene lookup returns CDR1 SGHRS and CDR2 YFSETQ. The chain's CDR3 is CASSLNSGGAREQFF. The CDR3 DNA reads as TGCGCCAGCAGCTTGAACAGCGGGGGGGCTAGGGAGCAGTTCTTC.

The gene calls are TRBV27 and TRBJ1-1; possible D gene TRBD1, 6 bases. CDR1 MNHEY and CDR2 SMNVEV come from the germline V gene (reference sequence). Trimming removed 3 bases from V and 4 bases from J, with 9 bases in between. This CDR3 has 13 amino acids. The CDR3 region has the DNA TGTGCCAGCAGTTTGGGCAGGGGCACTGAAGCTTTCTTT. Protein product: CASSLGRGTEAFF.

CDR3 residues: CASSDAGAGGYTF. DNA of the CDR3: TGTGCCAGCAGTGATGCGGGGGCGGGTGGCTACACCTTC. This chain joins TRBV2 and TRBJ1-2; perhaps TRBD1 as D (6 bases). CDR3 length: 13 amino acids. Deletions cut 3 bases from V and 7 bases from J, with 12 bases between. Germline lookup yields CDR1 SNHLY and CDR2 FYNNEI.

The V call is TRBV5-5, the J call TRBJ1-6, with D perhaps matching TRBD1 (5 bases). Trimming took 2 bases from V and 1 from J, leaving 7 bases between them. Germline V gene lookup returns CDR1 SGHKS and CDR2 YYEKEE (reference sequence). The CDR3 totals 15 residues. The CDR3 is CASSLRGSYNSPLHF. The DNA for the CDR3 is TGTGCCAGCAGCTTAAGGGGTTCCTATAATTCACCCCTCCACTTT. Supplemented by reference TRBV5-5 and TRBJ1-6, the full variable domain reads DAGVTQSPTHLIKTRGQQVTLRCSPISGHKSVSWYQQVLGQGPQFIFQYYEKEERGRGNFPDRFSARQFPNYSSELNVNALLLGDSALYLCASSLRGSYNSPLHFGNGTRLTVT.

This chain uses TRBV3-1 (or the pseudogene TRBV3-2) with TRBJ2-1; TRBD2 matches 7 bases. Germline V gives CDR1 LGHDT, CDR2 YNNKEL (reference sequence). The ends lost 4 bases at V and 5 bases at J; junction bases unmatched: 5. The length of the CDR3 is 14 residues. The CDR3 bases are TGTGCCAGCAGCCGCAGGGACTACCACAATGAGCAGTTCTTC. Amino acids: CASSRRDYHNEQFF.

The rearrangement uses TRBV6-1 and TRBJ2-1; a possible D gene is TRBD2 (7 bases). The V end lost 4 bases, the J end lost 0 bases, and 13 bases lay between the germline ends. The length of the CDR3 is 16 residues. Per the germline V gene, CDR1 is MNHNS and CDR2 is SASEGT. The CDR3, as DNA: TGTGCCAGCAGTGGCCTCGGGGGGCGCTCCTACAATGAGCAGTTCTTC. Its translation: CASSGLGGRSYNEQFF.

This rearrangement joins TRBV18 to TRBJ2-7; maybe TRBD2 (5 bases). The length of the CDR3 is 13 residues. Germline CDR1 reads KGHSH; CDR2 reads LQKENI. Trimming removed 2 bases at V and 6 bases at J, with 11 bases between. The CDR3, as DNA: TGTGCCAGCTCACCAAACCAGGCGGGCGAGCAGTACTTC. It specifies CASSPNQAGEQYF. The whole variable domain, filled in from reference TRBV18 and TRBJ2-7, reads NAGVMQNPRHLVRRRGQEARLRCSPMKGHSHVYWYRQLPEEGLKFMVYLQKENIIDESGMPKERFSAEFPKEGPSILRIQQVVRGDSAAYFCASSPNQAGEQYFGPGTRLTVT.

The chain carries TRBV5-1 and TRBJ1-2, with 7 bases fitting TRBD1. Germline V CDR1 and CDR2: SGHRS, YFSETQ. The V gene end was trimmed by 0 bases and the J gene end by 4 bases; junction bases not matched to a gene: 3. The CDR3 totals 14 residues. CDR3: CASSLDGTAYGYTF. The CDR3 DNA is TGCGCCAGCAGCTTGGACGGGACAGCCTATGGCTACACCTTC.